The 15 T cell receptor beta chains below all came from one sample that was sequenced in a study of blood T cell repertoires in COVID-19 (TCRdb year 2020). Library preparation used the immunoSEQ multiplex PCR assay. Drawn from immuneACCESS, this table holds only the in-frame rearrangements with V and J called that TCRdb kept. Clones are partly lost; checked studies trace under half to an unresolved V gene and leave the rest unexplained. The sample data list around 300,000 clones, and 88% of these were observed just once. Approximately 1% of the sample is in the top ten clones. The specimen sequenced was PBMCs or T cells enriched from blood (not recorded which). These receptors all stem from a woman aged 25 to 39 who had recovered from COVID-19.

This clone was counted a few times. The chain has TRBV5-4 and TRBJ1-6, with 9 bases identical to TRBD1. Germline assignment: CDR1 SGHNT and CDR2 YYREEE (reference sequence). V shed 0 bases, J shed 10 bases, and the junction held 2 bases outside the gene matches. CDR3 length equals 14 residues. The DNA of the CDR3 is TGTGCCAGCAGCTTGGAACAGGGGGCGTCACCCCTCCACTTT. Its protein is CASSLEQGASPLHF.

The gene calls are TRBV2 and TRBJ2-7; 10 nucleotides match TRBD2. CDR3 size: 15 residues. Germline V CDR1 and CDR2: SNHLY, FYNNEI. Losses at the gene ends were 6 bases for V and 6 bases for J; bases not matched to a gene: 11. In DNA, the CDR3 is TGTGCCAGCAGCGTTCAGCGGGGGGGCCATTCCGAGCAGTACTTC. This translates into CASSVQRGGHSEQYF.

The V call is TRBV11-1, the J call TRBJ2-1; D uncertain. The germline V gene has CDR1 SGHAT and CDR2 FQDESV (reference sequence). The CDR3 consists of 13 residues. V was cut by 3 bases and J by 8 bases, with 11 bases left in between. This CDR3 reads CASSFVSGDEQFF. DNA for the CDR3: TGTGCCAGCAGCTTTGTCTCAGGCGATGAGCAGTTCTTC.

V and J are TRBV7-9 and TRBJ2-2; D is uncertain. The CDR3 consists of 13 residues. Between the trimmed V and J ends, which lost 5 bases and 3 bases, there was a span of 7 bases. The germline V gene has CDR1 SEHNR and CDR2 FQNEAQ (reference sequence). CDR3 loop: CASSLTDTGELFF. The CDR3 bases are TGTGCCAGCAGCCTAACAGACACCGGGGAGCTGTTTTTT.

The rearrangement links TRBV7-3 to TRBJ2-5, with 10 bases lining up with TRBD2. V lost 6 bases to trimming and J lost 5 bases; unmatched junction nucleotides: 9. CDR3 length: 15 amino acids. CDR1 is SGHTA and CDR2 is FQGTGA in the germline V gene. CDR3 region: CASRPSGGAGETQYF. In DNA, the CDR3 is TGTGCCAGCAGACCTAGCGGGGGAGCAGGGGAGACCCAGTACTTC.

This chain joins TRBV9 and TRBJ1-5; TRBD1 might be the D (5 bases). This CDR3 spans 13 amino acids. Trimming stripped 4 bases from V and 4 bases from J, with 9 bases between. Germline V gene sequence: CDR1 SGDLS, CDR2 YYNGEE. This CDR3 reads CASSSDINQPQHF. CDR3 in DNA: TGTGCCAGCAGCTCGGACATTAATCAGCCCCAGCATTTT.

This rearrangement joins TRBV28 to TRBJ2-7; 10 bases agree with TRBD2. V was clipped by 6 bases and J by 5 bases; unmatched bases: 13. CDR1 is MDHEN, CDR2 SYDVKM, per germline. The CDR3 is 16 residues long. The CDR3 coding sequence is TGTGCCAGCAGGACCGGGGCTAGCGGGAGATGGCACGAGCAGTACTTC. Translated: CASRTGASGRWHEQYF.

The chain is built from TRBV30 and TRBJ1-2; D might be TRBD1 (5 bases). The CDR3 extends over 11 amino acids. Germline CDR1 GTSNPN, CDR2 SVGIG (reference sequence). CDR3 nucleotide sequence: TGTGCGGGGGACTGGTTCTATGGCTACACCTTC. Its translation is CAGDWFYGYTF.

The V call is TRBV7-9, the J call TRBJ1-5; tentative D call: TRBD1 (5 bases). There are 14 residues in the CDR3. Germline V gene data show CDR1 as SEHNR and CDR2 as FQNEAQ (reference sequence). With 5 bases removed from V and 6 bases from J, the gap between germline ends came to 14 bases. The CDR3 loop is CASSKGGGGQPQHF. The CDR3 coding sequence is TGTGCCAGCAGCAAGGGCGGGGGGGGTCAGCCCCAGCATTTT. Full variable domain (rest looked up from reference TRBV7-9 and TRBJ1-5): DTGVSQNPRHKITKRGQNVTFRCDPISEHNRLYWYRQTLGQGPEFLTYFQNEAQLEKSRLLSDRFSAERPKGSFSTLEIQRTEQGDSAMYLCASSKGGGGQPQHFGDGTRLSIL.

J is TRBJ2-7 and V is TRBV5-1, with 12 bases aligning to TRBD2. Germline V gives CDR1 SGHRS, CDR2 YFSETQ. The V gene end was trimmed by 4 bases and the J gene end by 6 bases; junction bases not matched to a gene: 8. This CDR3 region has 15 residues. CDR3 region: CASSTLAGGPGEQYF. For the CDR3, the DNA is TGCGCCAGCAGCACCCTAGCGGGAGGGCCGGGCGAGCAGTACTTC.

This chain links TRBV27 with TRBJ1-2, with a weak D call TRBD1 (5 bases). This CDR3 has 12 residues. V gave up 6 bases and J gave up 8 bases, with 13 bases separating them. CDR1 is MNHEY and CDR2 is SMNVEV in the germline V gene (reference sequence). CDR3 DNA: TGTGCCAGCAGCTCCGCAGGGAGGGGCTACACCTTC. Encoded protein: CASSSAGRGYTF.

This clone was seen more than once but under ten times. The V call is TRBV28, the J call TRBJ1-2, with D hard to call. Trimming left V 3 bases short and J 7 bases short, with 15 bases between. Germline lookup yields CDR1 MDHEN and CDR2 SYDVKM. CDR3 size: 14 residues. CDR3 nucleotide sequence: TGTGCCAGCAGTTTTTTAGACTTTAGGTCTGGCTACACCTTC. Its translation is CASSFLDFRSGYTF.

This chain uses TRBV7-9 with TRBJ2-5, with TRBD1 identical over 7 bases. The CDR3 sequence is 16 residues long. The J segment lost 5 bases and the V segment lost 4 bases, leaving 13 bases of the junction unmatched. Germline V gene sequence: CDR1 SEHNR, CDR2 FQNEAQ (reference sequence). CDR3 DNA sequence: TGTGCCAGCAGCTCAAACAGGGGAAGGTCGATGGAGACCCAGTACTTC. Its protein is CASSSNRGRSMETQYF.

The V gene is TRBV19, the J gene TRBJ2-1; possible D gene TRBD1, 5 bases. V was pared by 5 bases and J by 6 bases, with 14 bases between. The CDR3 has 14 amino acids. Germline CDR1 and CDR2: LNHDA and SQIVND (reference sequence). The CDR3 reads CASSFLPGPNEQFF. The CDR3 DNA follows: TGTGCCAGTAGTTTCTTACCAGGGCCCAATGAGCAGTTCTTC. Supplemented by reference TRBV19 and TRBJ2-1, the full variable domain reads DGGITQSPKYLFRKEGQNVTLSCEQNLNHDAMYWYRQDPGQGLRLIYYSQIVNDFQKGDIAEGYSVSREKKESFPLTVTSAQKNPTAFYLCASSFLPGPNEQFFGPGTRLTVL.

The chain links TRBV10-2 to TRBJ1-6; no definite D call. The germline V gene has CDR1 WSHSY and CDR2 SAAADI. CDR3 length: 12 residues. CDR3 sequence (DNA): TGCGCGTTGAGCTCCTATAATTCACCCCTCCACTTT. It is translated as CALSSYNSPLHF.